This T cell receptor beta chain appears in the sequencing data of a study of graft-versus-host responses after intestinal transplantation. Looking at the study overall: Recipients underwent multivisceral, liver-intestinal, or isolated intestinal transplants. Every one of the recipients received anti-thymocyte globulin induction and afterwards took tacrolimus and steroids for three to four years.

Study conclusions and caveats: Early post-transplant HvG declines were associated with peak circulating GvH clone levels. The recipient marrow held GvH clones, and some of them showed up first in ileum or blood.

Clones were sequenced by immunoSEQ multiplex PCR, and TCRdb holds only the in-frame ones, with some missing. The table records more than 85,000 clones, 93% of them present only once. There are a few counts of this clone. Its antigen remains unknown. The TCR sequence derives from a human donor who received an intestinal transplant. The sequencing here drew on unstimulated CD8+ T cells sorted from spleen or lymph node cells, taken before intestinal transplant.

The CDR3 bases are TGCGCCAGCAGCCAAGGGGAACAGGGCGAAAAACTGTTTTTT. Protein sequence: CASSQGEQGEKLFF. V usage is TRBV4-3 and J usage is TRBJ1-4, with D possibly TRBD1 on 6 matching bases. V was pared by 1 base and J by 8 bases, with 11 bases between. CDR1 is LGHNA, CDR2 YSLEER, per germline. CDR3 length: 14 amino acids.